This TCR beta chain stems from a study of CD8+CD57+ T cells in acquired aplastic anemia. Study information: Quantities of DNA derived from sorted CD4+ and CD8+ cells averaged approximately 3.5 ug.

Germline values: CDR1 MGHDK, CDR2 SYGVNS. The CDR3 covers 15 residues. V lost 6 bases, J lost 1 base, and 7 bases stayed unmatched. Study results and limitations: The CD8+ Simpson's diversity of patients and controls was not significantly different.

This clonotype has a handful of counts. Antigen: not known. A much larger clone sits a single nucleotide away, making a read error possible. This CDR3 is missing its conserved last phenylalanine or tryptophan, likely due to a read error. The template used for profiling TCR beta VDJ and CDR3 was genomic DNA. TCRdb re-derived calls from the reads in MiXCR, one entry per CDR3 protein. The sample holds 90,000 to 130,000 distinct CDR3 sequences, about half seen once. Input material: sorted CD4+, CD8+, or CD8+CD57+ T cells (not recorded which) from PBMCs. The J gene is TRBJ2-7, the V gene TRBV25-1; 9 positions match TRBD1. The origin of this receptor is a human donor in good health, serving as a control. The chain's CDR3 is CASSLGGQGSYEQYS. As DNA, the CDR3 is TGTGCCAGCAGCTTGGGGGGACAGGGATCCTACGAGCAGTACTCC.